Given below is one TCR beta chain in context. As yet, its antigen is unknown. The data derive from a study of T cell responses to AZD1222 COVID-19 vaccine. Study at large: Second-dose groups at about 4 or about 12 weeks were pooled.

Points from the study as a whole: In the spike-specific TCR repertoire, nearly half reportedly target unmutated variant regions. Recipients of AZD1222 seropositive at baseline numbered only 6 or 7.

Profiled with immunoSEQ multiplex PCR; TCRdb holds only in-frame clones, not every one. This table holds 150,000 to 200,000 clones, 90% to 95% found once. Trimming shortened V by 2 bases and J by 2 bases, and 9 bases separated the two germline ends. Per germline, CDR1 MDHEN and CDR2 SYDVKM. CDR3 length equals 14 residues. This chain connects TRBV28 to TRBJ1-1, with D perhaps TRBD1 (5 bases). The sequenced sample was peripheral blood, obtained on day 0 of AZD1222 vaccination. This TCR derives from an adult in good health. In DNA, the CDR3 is TGTGCCAGCAGTTTACAGGGATTTAACACTGAAGCTTTCTTT. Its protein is CASSLQGFNTEAFF.